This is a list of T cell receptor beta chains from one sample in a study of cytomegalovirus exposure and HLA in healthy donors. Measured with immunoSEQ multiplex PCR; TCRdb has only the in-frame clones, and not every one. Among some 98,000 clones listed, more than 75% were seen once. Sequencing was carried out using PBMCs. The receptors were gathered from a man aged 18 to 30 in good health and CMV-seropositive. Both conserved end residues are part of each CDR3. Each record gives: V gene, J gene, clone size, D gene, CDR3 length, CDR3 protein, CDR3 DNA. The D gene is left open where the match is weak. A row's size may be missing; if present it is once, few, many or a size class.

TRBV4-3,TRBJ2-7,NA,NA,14,CASSQGLSSYEQYF,TGCGCCAGCAGCCAAGGCTTGAGCTCCTACGAGCAGTACTTC
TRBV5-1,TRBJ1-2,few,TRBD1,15,CASSLGGQANYGYTF,TGCGCCAGCAGCTTGGGGGGACAGGCTAACTATGGCTACACCTTC
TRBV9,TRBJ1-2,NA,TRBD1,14,CASSVGGTVNGYTF,TGTGCCAGCAGCGTAGGGGGGACAGTAAATGGCTACACCTTC
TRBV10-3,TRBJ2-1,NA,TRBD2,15,CATKTREGHYNEQFF,TGTGCCACCAAGACCCGGGAGGGCCACTACAATGAGCAGTTCTTC
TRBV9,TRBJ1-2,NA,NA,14,CASSVEGVNYGYTF,TGTGCCAGCAGCGTAGAAGGAGTTAACTATGGCTACACCTTC
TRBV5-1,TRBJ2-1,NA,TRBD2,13,CASSSGLGNEQFF,TGCGCCAGCAGTTCGGGACTAGGCAATGAGCAGTTCTTC
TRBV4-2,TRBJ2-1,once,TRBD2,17,CASSQETGGLADNEQFF,TGTGCCAGCAGCCAAGAGACGGGAGGACTAGCAGACAATGAGCAGTTCTTC
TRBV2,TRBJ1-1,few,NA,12,CASSNQDLEAFF,TGTGCCAGCAGTAACCAGGACTTGGAAGCTTTCTTT
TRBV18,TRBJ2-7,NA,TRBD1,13,CASHTGTAYEQYF,TGTGCCAGCCACACCGGGACAGCCTACGAGCAGTACTTC
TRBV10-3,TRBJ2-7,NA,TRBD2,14,CAISGSGVAYEQYF,TGTGCCATCAGTGGGAGCGGGGTGGCCTACGAGCAGTACTTC